The next 24 T cell receptor beta chains were all read from a single sample in a study of tumor-infiltrating lymphocytes in oesophageal squamous cell carcinoma. Via MiXCR, TCRdb re-called the PCR reads, giving one row per CDR3 protein. The sample has around 6,300 distinct CDR3 sequences; about 15% are singletons. The sample was normal esophageal tissue next to the tumor. These TCRs come from a male donor with esophageal squamous cell carcinoma.

This clonotype was seen many times. The chain joins TRBV25-1 to TRBJ2-5; TRBD2 matches 7 bases. The better agreement between TRBJ2-7 and the DNA end casts doubt on the J call. Germline V gene lookup returns CDR1 MGHDK and CDR2 SYGVNS. The CDR3 is made up of 16 amino acids. For the CDR3, the DNA is TGTGCCAGCAGTGGCTGGGAGGGCGGACACTTCTACGAGCAGTACTTC. It is translated as CASSGWEGGHFYEQYF.

This chain joins TRBV20-1 and TRBJ1-5, with D uncertain. The CDR3 is made up of 15 amino acids. Trimming took 3 bases from V and 0 from J, leaving 12 bases between them. Per germline, CDR1 DFQATT and CDR2 SNEGSKA (reference sequence). In nucleotides, the CDR3 is TGCAGTGCTAGTGTTAGGTTAGTTAGCAATCAGCCCCAGCATTTT. Protein: CSASVRLVSNQPQHF.

This clonotype was seen at least ten times. This chain connects TRBV7-6 to TRBJ1-2, with D maybe TRBD1 (5 bases). The CDR3 is 14 residues long. Germline CDR1 and CDR2: SGHVS and FNYEAQ. The V and J ends lost 5 bases and 8 bases respectively, with 18 bases between them. DNA for the CDR3: TGTGCCAGCAGCCCGACGGGGCCCTCGGGGGGCTACACCTTC. Protein product: CASSPTGPSGGYTF.

In this sample, this clonotype turned up many times. This rearrangement joins TRBV11-3 to TRBJ1-2, with 8 positions matching TRBD1. With 10 bases clipped from V and 6 bases from J, the junction kept 4 bases outside the gene matches. Looked up from germline, CDR1 is SGHNT and CDR2 is YENEEA. The CDR3 is 11 amino acids. CDR3 region: CATQTGDGYTF. The CDR3 DNA follows: TGTGCCACTCAGACAGGGGATGGCTACACCTTC.

The rearrangement joins TRBV5-1 to TRBJ1-3; D not resolved. CDR3 length equals 15 residues. The germline V and J ends were trimmed by 1 base and 0 bases, with 8 bases remaining between them. CDR1 is SGHRS and CDR2 is YFSETQ in the germline V gene. CDR3 protein: CASSLHSGSGNTIYF. CDR3 coding DNA: TGCGCCAGCAGCTTGCACTCGGGCTCTGGAAACACCATATATTTT.

As to this clonotype: The conserved closing phenylalanine or tryptophan is absent in this CDR3, likely reflecting a read error. The limits of the CDR3 on the DNA are not certain, so only TCRdb's listed CDR3 is given. This rearrangement joins TRBV7-2 to TRBJ2-5; the table gives TRBD1 as D, unverified against the DNA. The CDR3 length is 17 residues, termini included. The germline V gene has CDR1 SGHTA and CDR2 FQGNSA. The chain's CDR3 is CASSFRDRGTDGYTFGS.

Many counts were recorded for this clonotype. The rearrangement uses TRBV6-1 and TRBJ1-1, with 8 bases identical to TRBD1. Per germline, CDR1 MNHNS and CDR2 SASEGT. Unmatched junction bases numbered 3, after V lost 6 bases and J lost 6 bases. The CDR3 extends over 12 amino acids. The CDR3, as DNA: TGTGCCAGCAGGCGACAGGGGTCTGAAGCTTTCTTT. The encoded protein is CASRRQGSEAFF.

V and J are TRBV20-1 and TRBJ2-7; D may be TRBD1 (6 bases). Trimming left V 3 bases short and J 5 bases short, with 17 bases between. Germline CDR1 is DFQATT and CDR2 is SNEGSKA (reference sequence). The CDR3 runs 14 residues. The CDR3 DNA follows: TGCAGTGCTAGGGAAAGACAGTCAGGGGACGAGCAGTACTTC. Its translation is CSARERQSGDEQYF.

This clonotype was observed at least ten times. A much larger clone lies one base from this, so it may be a read error. The chain couples TRBV7-8 to TRBJ2-5, with unresolved D. V dropped 3 bases and J dropped 11 bases, with 16 bases sitting between them. The CDR3 sequence is 13 residues long. CDR1 and CDR2 from the germline V gene are SGHVS and FQNEAQ. CDR3 residues: CASSLASYNEQYF. The DNA of the CDR3 is TGTGCCAGCAGCTTGGCCTCCTACAATGAGCAGTACTTC. Supplemented by reference TRBV7-8 and TRBJ2-5, the full variable domain reads GAGVSQSPRYKVAKRGQDVALRCDPISGHVSLFWYQQALGQGPEFLTYFQNEAQLDKSGLPSDRFFAERPEGSVSTLKIQRTQQEDSAVYLCASSLASYNEQYFGPGTRLLVL.

In this sample, this clonotype is medium-sized. This chain connects TRBV7-3 to TRBJ2-2, with D perhaps matching TRBD1 (6 bases). The ends were cut back, 4 bases at V and 1 base at J, with 7 bases in the middle. Germline-derived CDR1 and CDR2 are SGHTA and FQGTGA. The CDR3 is made up of 14 amino acids. CDR3 region: CASSWGQNTGELFF. The CDR3 nucleotides are TGTGCCAGCAGCTGGGGACAGAACACCGGGGAGCTGTTTTTT.

In its sample, this clonotype was seen many times. A much larger clone differs by one base, so this may be a read error. The chain carries TRBV12-3 or TRBV12-4 and TRBJ2-7, with D possibly being TRBD2 (7 bases). The CDR3 consists of 15 residues. Deletions cut 0 bases from V and 7 bases from J, with 16 bases between. The CDR3 DNA reads TGTGCCAGCAGTTTAGCGGGGGGGCTTAGCAATGAGCAGTACTTC. It yields the protein CASSLAGGLSNEQYF.

In this sample, this clonotype is medium-sized. The J gene is TRBJ2-3, the V gene TRBV6-1; 8 nucleotides align to TRBD2. CDR1 MNHNS and CDR2 SASEGT come from the germline V gene. The CDR3 has 12 amino acids. V dropped 6 bases and J dropped 7; count of bases not matched to a gene: 3. Here the CDR3 DNA reads TGTGCCAGCAGCGGGGGGGCCAATACGCAGTATTTT. Translating gives CASSGGANTQYF.

By share, this clonotype counts as large. The chain has TRBV7-8 and TRBJ1-2; tentatively, D is TRBD1 (5 bases). CDR1 SGHVS and CDR2 FQNEAQ come from the germline V gene. This CDR3 comprises 15 residues. The V and J ends lost 2 bases and 4 bases respectively, with 14 bases between them. DNA for the CDR3: TGTGCCAGCAGCTTATTCCAGGGTCCGAGCTATGGCTACACCTTC. It translates to CASSLFQGPSYGYTF.

This clonotype came up many times. The genes are TRBV11-1 and TRBJ1-5; D remains unclear. This CDR3 region has 13 residues. The V end was cut by 3 bases, the J end by 4 bases, with 7 bases between. Germline V gene lookup returns CDR1 SGHAT and CDR2 FQDESV (reference sequence). The CDR3 coding sequence is TGTGCCAGCAGCTTGAGGGCGAATCAGCCCCAGCATTTT. Translating it yields CASSLRANQPQHF. The variable domain in full, completed from reference TRBV11-1 and TRBJ1-5, reads EAEVAQSPRYKITEKSQAVAFWCDPISGHATLYWYRQILGQGPELLVQFQDESVVDDSQLPKDRFSAERLKGVDSTLKIQPAELGDSAMYLCASSLRANQPQHFGDGTRLSIL.

This clonotype was counted between two and nine times. The chain recombines TRBV5-6 with TRBJ1-1; perhaps TRBD1 as D (5 bases). This CDR3 is 15 amino acids long. CDR1 is SGHDT, CDR2 YYEEEE, per germline. V gave up 4 bases and J gave up 4 bases, with 17 bases separating them. The CDR3 protein is CASSQIRRGGTEAFF. The CDR3 coding sequence is TGTGCCAGCAGCCAAATCCGACGGGGGGGCACTGAAGCTTTCTTT.

By proportion, this clonotype is medium-sized. This chain uses TRBV6-1 with TRBJ2-6; D is unclear. This CDR3 is 13 amino acids long. Per the germline V gene, CDR1 is MNHNS and CDR2 is SASEGT. V gave up 8 bases and J gave up 0 bases, with 5 bases separating them. CDR3 coding DNA: TGTGCCAGCCAACGCTCTGGGGCCAACGTCCTGACTTTC. Translated: CASQRSGANVLTF.

This clonotype was detected many times. The V call is TRBV27, the J call TRBJ1-5; 8 nucleotides match TRBD1. The J segment lost 2 bases and the V segment lost 3 bases, leaving 3 bases of the junction unmatched. The CDR3 has 15 amino acids. The germline V gene has CDR1 MNHEY and CDR2 SMNVEV (reference sequence). CDR3 nucleotide sequence: TGTGCCAGCAGTTTGTCGACAGGGGGCAATCAGCCCCAGCATTTT. Translating it yields CASSLSTGGNQPQHF.

In this sample, this clonotype turned up many times. This sequence joins TRBV12-3 or TRBV12-4 and TRBJ2-7; no clear D gene. V lost 2 bases and J 4 bases, leaving 6 bases between the germline ends. CDR3 length: 12 residues. The CDR3 reads CASSLFGYEQYF. The CDR3, as DNA: TGTGCCAGCAGTTTATTTGGGTACGAGCAGTACTTC.

This clonotype was seen repeatedly, ten times or more. This is likely a read error, given that the CDR3 carries no conserved phenylalanine or tryptophan at its end. It is unclear where the CDR3 begins or ends on the DNA, so no DNA is shown, and the CDR3 is as TCRdb lists it. The CDR3: CISVPVLAG. This chain uses TRBV7-5 with TRBJ2-7; the tabulated D call, TRBD2, remains unverified against the DNA. TRBV7-5 is tagged as a pseudogene. The CDR3 has 9 residues if both end residues are counted.

This clonotype showed up many times. The chain is built from TRBV10-3 and TRBJ2-1; a weak D match, TRBD1 (6 bases). The ends were cut back, 8 bases at V and 7 bases at J, with 18 bases in the middle. The CDR3 has 14 residues. In germline, CDR1 is ENHRY, CDR2 SYGVKD. The CDR3 DNA sequence: TGTGCCATCGCGCCCGACAGGTTCAGGAATGAGCAGTTCTTC. Translating it yields CAIAPDRFRNEQFF.

This clonotype is medium-sized in the sample. V gene TRBV7-6 combines with J gene TRBJ2-2; unclear D gene. The V gene's germline CDR1 is SGHVS and CDR2 FNYEAQ. V lost 5 bases to trimming and J lost 6 bases, with 7 bases between them. The CDR3 spans 12 residues. The DNA of the CDR3 is TGTGCCAGCAGCCCGGATCCCGGGGAGCTGTTTTTT. Its translation: CASSPDPGELFF.

This clonotype was counted many times. The germline gene is not matched at one end of the junction; a read error may be the cause. This chain links TRBV5-3 with TRBJ2-4, with D perhaps TRBD1 (6 bases). TRBV5-3 is placed among ORFs of uncertain function. The CDR3 is made up of 15 amino acids. This CDR3 is CARSFFDRRNSPLHF. CDR3 DNA: TGTGCCAGAAGCTTTTTCGACAGGAGGAATTCACCCCTCCACTTC.

This clonotype is large. This chain joins TRBV7-2 and TRBJ2-5, with unresolved D. V was trimmed by 4 bases and J by 0 bases, leaving 6 bases between them. Per germline, CDR1 SGHTA and CDR2 FQGNSA. This CDR3 contains 13 residues. CDR3 in DNA: TGTGCCAGCAGCTCCATCGACCAAGAGACCCAGTACTTC. Protein: CASSSIDQETQYF.

The table lists this clonotype with a few counts. The V gene is TRBV6-1, the J gene TRBJ1-1; TRBD1 is a possible D gene (5 bases). The V gene lost 7 bases and the J gene lost 5 bases, with 17 bases spanning the gap. Germline V gene lookup returns CDR1 MNHNS and CDR2 SASEGT. CDR3 length: 14 residues. CDR3 nucleotides: TGTGCCAGCATTTTCAGGGTCGGAGGAACTGAAGCTTTCTTT. Protein: CASIFRVGGTEAFF.